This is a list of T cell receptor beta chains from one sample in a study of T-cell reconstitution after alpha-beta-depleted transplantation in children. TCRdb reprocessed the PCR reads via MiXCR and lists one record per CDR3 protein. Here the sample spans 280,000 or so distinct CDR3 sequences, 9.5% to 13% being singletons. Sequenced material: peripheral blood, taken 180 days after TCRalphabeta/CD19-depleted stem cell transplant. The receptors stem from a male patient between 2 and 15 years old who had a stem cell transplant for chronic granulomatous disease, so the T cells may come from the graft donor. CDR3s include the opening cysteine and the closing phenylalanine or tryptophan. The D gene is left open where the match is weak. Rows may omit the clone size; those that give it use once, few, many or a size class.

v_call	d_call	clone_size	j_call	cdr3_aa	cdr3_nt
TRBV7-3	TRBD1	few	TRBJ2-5	CASSLTSRQGPQTHQETQYF	TGTGCCAGCAGCTTAACCTCAAGACAGGGGCCGCAGACCCACCAAGAGACCCAGTACTTC
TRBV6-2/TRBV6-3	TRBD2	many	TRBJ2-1	CASSYLGSGREDEQFF	TGTGCCAGCAGTTACTTAGGTAGCGGGAGGGAGGATGAGCAGTTCTTC
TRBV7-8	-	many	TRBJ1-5	CASSAIPGHILYSNQPQHF	TGTGCCAGCAGCGCGATCCCGGGACACATCCTTTATAGCAATCAGCCCCAGCATTTT
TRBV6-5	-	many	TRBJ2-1	CASSYLGGSGFEDEQFF	TGTGCCAGCAGTTACTTAGGTGGGTCCGGGTTTGAGGATGAGCAGTTCTTC
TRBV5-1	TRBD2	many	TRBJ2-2	CASRSGRYTGELFF	TGCGCCAGCAGAAGCGGGAGATACACCGGGGAGCTGTTTTTT
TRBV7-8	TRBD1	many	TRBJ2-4	CASSLARTGDIQYF	TGTGCCAGCAGCTTGGCCCGGACAGGGGACATTCAGTACTTC
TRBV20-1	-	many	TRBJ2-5	CSASSVQETQYF	TGCAGTGCTAGTTCAGTCCAAGAGACCCAGTACTTC
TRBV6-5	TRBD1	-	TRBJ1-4	CASSYPQGAGEKLFF	TGTGCCAGCAGTTACCCGCAGGGGGCGGGGGAAAAACTGTTTTTT
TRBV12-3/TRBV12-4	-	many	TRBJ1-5	CASRPGERSSPQHF	TGTGCCAGCAGACCGGGCGAGCGGTCATCGCCCCAGCATTTT
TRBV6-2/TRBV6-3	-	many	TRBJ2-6	CASNGGWDTFSGANVLTF	TGTGCCAGCAACGGAGGTTGGGACACCTTCTCTGGGGCCAACGTCCTGACTTTC
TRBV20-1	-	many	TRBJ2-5	CSASLETQYF	TGCAGTGCTAGTTTGGAGACCCAGTACTTC
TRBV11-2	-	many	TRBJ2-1	CASSSGGTELNEQFF	TGTGCCAGCAGCTCCGGCGGGACAGAATTAAATGAGCAGTTCTTC
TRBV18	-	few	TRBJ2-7	CASSPPYDSYEQYF	TGTGCCAGCTCACCACCGTACGACTCCTACGAGCAGTACTTC
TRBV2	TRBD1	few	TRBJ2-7	CASRGRGLPPAYEQYF	TGTGCCAGCAGAGGCAGGGGGCTGCCCCCAGCCTACGAGCAGTACTTC
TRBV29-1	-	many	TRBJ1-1	CSVEGLATEAFF	TGCAGCGTTGAGGGCCTGGCCACTGAAGCTTTCTTT
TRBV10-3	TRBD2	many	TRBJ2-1	CAIRASGRIYNEQFF	TGTGCCATCAGGGCTAGCGGGAGAATCTACAATGAGCAGTTCTTC
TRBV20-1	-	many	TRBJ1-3	CSARRPRDAGNTIYF	TGCAGTGCTAGACGCCCTAGGGACGCTGGAAACACCATATATTTT
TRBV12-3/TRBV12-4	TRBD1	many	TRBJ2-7	CASSEQGIDSEQYF	TGTGCCAGCAGTGAACAGGGGATCGACTCCGAGCAGTACTTC
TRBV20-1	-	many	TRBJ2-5	CSARDFYVETQYF	TGCAGTGCTAGAGATTTCTATGTGGAGACCCAGTACTTC
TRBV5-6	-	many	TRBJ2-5	CASSLADLSAQYF	TGTGCCAGCAGCTTGGCCGACTTGAGTGCCCAGTACTTC
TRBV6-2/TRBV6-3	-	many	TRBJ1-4	CASSSDVLGRVEKLFF	TGTGCCAGCAGTTCCGACGTGTTGGGGCGAGTTGAAAAACTGTTTTTT
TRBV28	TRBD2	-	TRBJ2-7	CASSFPSGSALSYEQYF	TGTGCCAGCAGTTTCCCTAGCGGGAGTGCCCTCTCCTACGAGCAGTACTTC
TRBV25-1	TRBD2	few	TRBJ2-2	CASSEYIRPRSGRAAGELFF	TGTGCCAGCAGTGAATACATCCGCCCTCGAAGCGGGAGGGCCGCCGGGGAGCTGTTTTTT
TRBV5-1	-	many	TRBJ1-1	CASSRLDSYTEAFF	TGCGCCAGCAGCCGCCTAGACAGTTATACTGAAGCTTTCTTT
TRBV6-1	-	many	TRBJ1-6	CASSAGGGVYSPLHF	TGTGCCAGCAGTGCCGGGGGGGGTGTTTATTCACCCCTCCACTTT
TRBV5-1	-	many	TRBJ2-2	CASSLVHGANTGELFF	TGCGCCAGCAGCTTGGTTCACGGTGCGAACACCGGGGAGCTGTTTTTT
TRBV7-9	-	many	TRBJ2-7	CASSQLGYEQYF	TGTGCCAGCAGCCAGTTGGGGTACGAGCAGTACTTC